The source of this T cell receptor (beta chain) is a study of cytomegalovirus exposure and HLA in healthy donors. Study-wide results and limits: In a later analysis, specific HLA alleles were associated with around 17,000 TCR beta sequences at a 0.05 false discovery rate.

This clone turned up a few times. Its antigen is still unknown. PCR employed 60 Vbeta and 13 Jbeta primers. TCRdb keeps only in-frame clones here, not all; method: immunoSEQ multiplex PCR. The sample has about 170,000 clones, roughly four fifths seen once. Germline CDR1 SGHRS, CDR2 YFSETQ. The CDR3 consists of 15 residues. Trimming cost V 4 bases and J 5 bases; bases outside gene matches: 11. The sample comprised PBMCs. This chain connects TRBV5-1 to TRBJ2-7; 8 bases line up with TRBD1. The TCR was taken from a woman aged 45-60 years in good health and CMV-seropositive. The CDR3 coding sequence is TGCGCCAGCAGCGAAACTGGGACAGGAGGCGACGAGCAGTACTTC. This sequence encodes CASSETGTGGDEQYF.